What follows describes a single T cell receptor (beta chain). Its antigen remains unknown. Coverage ceases 3 residues before the CDR3 finishes, and the germline J gene fills in the end. TCRdb's table, derived via immunoSEQ multiplex PCR, lists solely in-frame clones and lacks some. The listing contains roughly 20,000 clones. The sample is drawn from a study of T cells in women clearing cervical HPV infection. Study in general: Cases were women with histologically confirmed HPV16-related CIN3 or worse, including a couple of invasive cancers. No precancer developed; the control's incident HPV16 infection cleared within 12 months. General study points: Unknown T-cell numbers per sample may underlie the richness differences.

V was cut by 4 bases and J by 2 bases, with 16 bases left in between. CDR1 and CDR2 (germline): SGHRS, YFSETQ. This CDR3 contains 15 residues. Sequencing was carried out using blood buffy coat. The chain uses TRBV5-1 and TRBJ2-7; tentatively, D is TRBD2 (5 bases). The origin of this receptor is a woman aged 18-69 years with a cervical HPV16 infection that either progressed to CIN3+ or cleared (not recorded which). The part of the CDR3 DNA that was read is TGCGCCAGCAGCCAACTTCCCGGGGTAGCCTACGAG. Protein: CASSQLPGVAYE. The entire CDR3 sequence reads CASSQLPGVAYEQYF.